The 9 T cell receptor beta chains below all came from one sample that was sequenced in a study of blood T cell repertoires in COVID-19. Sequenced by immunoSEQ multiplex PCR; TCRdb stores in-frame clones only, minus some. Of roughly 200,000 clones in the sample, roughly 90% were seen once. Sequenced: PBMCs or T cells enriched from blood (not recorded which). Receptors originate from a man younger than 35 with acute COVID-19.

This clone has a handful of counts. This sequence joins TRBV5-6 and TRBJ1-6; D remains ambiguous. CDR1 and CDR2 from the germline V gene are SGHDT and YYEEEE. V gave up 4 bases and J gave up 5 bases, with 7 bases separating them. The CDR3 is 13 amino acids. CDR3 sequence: CASSPRNNSPLHF. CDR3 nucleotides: TGTGCCAGCAGCCCGAGGAATAATTCACCCCTCCACTTT.

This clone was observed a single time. CDR3 sequence reads: CASSSTGYYGYTF. The CDR3 DNA follows: TGTGCCAGCAGTTCAACAGGGTACTATGGCTACACCTTC. The chain links TRBV28 to TRBJ1-2, with D possibly TRBD1 on 6 matching bases. Germline values: CDR1 MDHEN, CDR2 SYDVKM. V lost 4 bases and J lost 3, with 9 bases in between. The CDR3 totals 13 residues.

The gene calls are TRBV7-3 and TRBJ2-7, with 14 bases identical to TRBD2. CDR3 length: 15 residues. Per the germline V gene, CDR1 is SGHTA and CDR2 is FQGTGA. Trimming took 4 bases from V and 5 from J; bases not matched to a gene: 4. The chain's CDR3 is CASSSEGLAGDEQYF. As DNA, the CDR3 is TGTGCCAGCAGCTCGGAGGGACTAGCGGGAGACGAGCAGTACTTC.

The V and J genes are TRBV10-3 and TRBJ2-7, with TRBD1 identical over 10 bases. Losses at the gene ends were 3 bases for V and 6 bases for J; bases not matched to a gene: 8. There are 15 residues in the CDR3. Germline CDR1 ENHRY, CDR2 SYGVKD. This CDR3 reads CAISDNRDRGFEQYF. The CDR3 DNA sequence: TGTGCCATCAGTGATAACCGGGACAGGGGCTTCGAGCAGTACTTC.

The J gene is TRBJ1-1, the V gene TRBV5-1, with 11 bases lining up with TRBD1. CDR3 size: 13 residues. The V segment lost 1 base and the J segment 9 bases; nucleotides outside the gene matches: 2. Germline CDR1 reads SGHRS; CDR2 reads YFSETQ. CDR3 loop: CASSLKDRGQAFF. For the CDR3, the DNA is TGCGCCAGCAGCTTGAAGGACAGGGGGCAAGCTTTCTTT. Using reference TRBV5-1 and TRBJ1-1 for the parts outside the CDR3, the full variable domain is KAGVTQTPRYLIKTRGQQVTLSCSPISGHRSVSWYQQTPGQGLQFLFEYFSETQRNKGNFPGRFSGRQFSNSRSEMNVSTLELGDSALYLCASSLKDRGQAFFGQGTRLTVV.

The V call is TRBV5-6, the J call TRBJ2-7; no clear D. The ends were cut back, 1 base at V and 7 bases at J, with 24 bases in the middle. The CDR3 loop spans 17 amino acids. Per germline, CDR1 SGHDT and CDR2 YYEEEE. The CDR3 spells CASSLRIPQLPSDEQYF. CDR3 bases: TGTGCCAGCAGCTTGAGAATCCCACAGCTACCCTCGGATGAGCAGTACTTC.

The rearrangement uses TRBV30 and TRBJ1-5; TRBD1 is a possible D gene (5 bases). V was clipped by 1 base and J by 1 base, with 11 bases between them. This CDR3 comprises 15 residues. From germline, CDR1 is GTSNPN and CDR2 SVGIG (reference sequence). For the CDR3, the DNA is TGTGCCTGGAGTGCAGGGATTACGAGCAATCAGCCCCAGCATTTT. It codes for CAWSAGITSNQPQHF. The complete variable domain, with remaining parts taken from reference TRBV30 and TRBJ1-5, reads SQTIHQWPATLVQPVGSPLSLECTVEGTSNPNLYWYRQAAGRGLQLLFYSVGIGQISSEVPQNLSASRPQDRQFILSSKKLLLSDSGFYLCAWSAGITSNQPQHFGDGTRLSIL.

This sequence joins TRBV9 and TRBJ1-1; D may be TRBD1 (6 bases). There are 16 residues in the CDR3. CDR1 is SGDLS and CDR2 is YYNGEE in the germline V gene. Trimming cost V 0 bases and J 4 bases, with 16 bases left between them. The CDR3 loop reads CASSVGGDRSGTEAFF. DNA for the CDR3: TGTGCCAGCAGCGTAGGAGGTGACAGGAGTGGCACTGAAGCTTTCTTT.

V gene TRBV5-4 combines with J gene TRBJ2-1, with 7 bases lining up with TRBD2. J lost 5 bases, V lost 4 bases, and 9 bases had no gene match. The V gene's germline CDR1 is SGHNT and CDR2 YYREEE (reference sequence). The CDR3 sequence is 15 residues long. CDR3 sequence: CASSPGPGGHNEQFF. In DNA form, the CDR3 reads TGTGCCAGCAGCCCTGGGCCGGGAGGACACAATGAGCAGTTCTTC.